Given below is one T cell receptor (beta chain) in context. This entry comes from a study of OX40 agonist ivuxolimab in advanced cancers. The CDR3 covers 12 residues. CDR1 is SGHDT and CDR2 is YYEEEE in the germline V gene. The V and J ends lost 1 base and 5 bases respectively, with 7 bases between them. The protocol was immunoSEQ multiplex PCR, while the TCRdb copy is restricted to in-frame clones and leaves out a portion. The sample has 30,000 to 40,000 clones, 80% to 90% seen once. This sequence originates from an adult with an advanced solid tumor such as melanoma, head and neck, liver or kidney cancer. This chain uses TRBV5-6 with TRBJ2-7; possibly TRBD2 for D (5 bases). Sequencing used CD4+ or CD8+ T cells sorted from blood, obtained in a trial of the OX40 agonist ivuxolimab. In DNA form, the CDR3 reads TGTGCCAGCAGCTTGTCGGGGAACGAGCAGTACTTC. Protein sequence: CASSLSGNEQYF.